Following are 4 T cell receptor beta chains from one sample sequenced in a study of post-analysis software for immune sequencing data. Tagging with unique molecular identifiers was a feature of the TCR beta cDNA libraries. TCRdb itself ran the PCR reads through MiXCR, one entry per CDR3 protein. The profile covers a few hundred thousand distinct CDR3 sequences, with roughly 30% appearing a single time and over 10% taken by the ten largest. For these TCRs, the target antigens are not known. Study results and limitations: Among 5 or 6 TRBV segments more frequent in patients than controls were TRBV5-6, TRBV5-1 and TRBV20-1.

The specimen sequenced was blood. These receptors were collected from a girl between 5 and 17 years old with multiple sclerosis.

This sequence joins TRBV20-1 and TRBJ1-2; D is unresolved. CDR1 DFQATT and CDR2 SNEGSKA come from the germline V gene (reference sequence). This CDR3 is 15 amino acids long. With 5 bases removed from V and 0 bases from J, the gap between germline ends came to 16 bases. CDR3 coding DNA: TGCAGTGCTCCTGGAATGAGCAGTACTAACTATGGCTACACCTTC. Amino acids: CSAPGMSSTNYGYTF.

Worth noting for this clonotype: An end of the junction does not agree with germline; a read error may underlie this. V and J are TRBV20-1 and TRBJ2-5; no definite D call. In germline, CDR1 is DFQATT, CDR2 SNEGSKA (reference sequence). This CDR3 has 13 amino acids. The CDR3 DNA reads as TGCAGTGCCCCAGGTGGTACCCAAGAGACCCAGGACTTC. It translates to CSAPGGTQETQDF.

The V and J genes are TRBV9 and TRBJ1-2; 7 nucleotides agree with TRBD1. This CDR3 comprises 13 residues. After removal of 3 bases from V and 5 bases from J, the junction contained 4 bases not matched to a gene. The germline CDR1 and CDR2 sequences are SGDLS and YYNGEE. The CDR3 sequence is CASSEGADYGYTF. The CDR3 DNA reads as TGTGCCAGCAGCGAGGGGGCGGATTATGGCTACACCTTC. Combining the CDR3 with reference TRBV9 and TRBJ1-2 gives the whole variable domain DSGVTQTPKHLITATGQRVTLRCSPRSGDLSVYWYQQSLDQGLQFLIQYYNGEERAKGNILERFSAQQFPDLHSELNLSSLELGDSALYFCASSEGADYGYTFGSGTRLTVV.

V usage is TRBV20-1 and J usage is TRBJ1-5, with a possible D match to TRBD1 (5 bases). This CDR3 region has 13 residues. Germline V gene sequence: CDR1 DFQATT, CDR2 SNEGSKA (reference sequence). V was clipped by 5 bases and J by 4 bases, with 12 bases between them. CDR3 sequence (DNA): TGCAGTGCTCCCGACGGGGGTAATCAGCCCCAGCATTTT. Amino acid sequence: CSAPDGGNQPQHF.